This T cell receptor (beta chain) is drawn from a study of blood T cell repertoires in COVID-19. Study details: From the United States, Italy and Spain came samples of acute and convalescent COVID-19. T cells, B-cell-depleted T cells, or PBMCs provided the cDNA or gDNA that served as material.

In the original processing: Amplified reference gene primers provided the basis for estimating nucleated cell counts. The data were produced by immunoSEQ multiplex PCR, yet TCRdb's version contains in-frame clones alone and is incomplete. That table supplies the V and J calls and clone size; D and trimming were determined from the DNA. The sample lists about 240,000 clones; 87% were seen once. Looked up from germline, CDR1 is ENHRY and CDR2 is SYGVKD. Trimming removed 11 bases from V and 3 bases from J; junction bases left unmatched: 6. The CDR3 loop spans 13 amino acids. The sequenced sample consisted of peripheral blood. J is TRBJ2-3 and V is TRBV10-3; 9 nucleotides align to TRBD2. The origin of this receptor is a man aged 60 to 75 who had recovered from COVID-19. The CDR3 sequence: CASGLAGTDTQYF. For the CDR3, the DNA is TGTGCCTCAGGCCTAGCGGGGACAGATACGCAGTATTTT.